The 24 T cell receptor beta chains in this list originate from one sample, sequenced in a study of blood T cell repertoires in COVID-19 (dated by TCRdb to 2018 to 2021). Library construction relied on the immunoSEQ multiplex PCR assay. TCRdb retrieved this table from immuneACCESS and kept in-frame rearrangements only. Not all clones are present; in checked studies, unresolved V genes account for under half, and no reason is known for the remainder. This sample lists 200,000 or so clones; 89% were detected once. The leading ten clones occupy about 6.5% of the sample. Material: peripheral blood. These receptors came from a man in his 60s who had recovered from COVID-19.

The chain uses TRBV2 and TRBJ2-7; D is undetermined. The germline V gene encodes CDR1 SNHLY and CDR2 FYNNEI. The CDR3 extends over 12 amino acids. Trimming left V 6 bases short and J 7 bases short, with 13 bases between. For the CDR3, the DNA is TGTGCCAGCAGGACTCCGGCCGGGGAGCAGTACTTC. It specifies CASRTPAGEQYF.

The J gene is TRBJ2-5, the V gene TRBV7-2, with a tentative D call TRBD1 (5 bases). Trimming cost V 5 bases and J 0 bases, with 10 bases left between them. This CDR3 spans 14 amino acids. Looked up from germline, CDR1 is SGHTA and CDR2 is FQGNSA. CDR3 amino acids: CASSLGHNQETQYF. The CDR3 DNA sequence: TGTGCCAGCAGCCTCGGACATAACCAAGAGACCCAGTACTTC.

In this sample, this clone turned up a few times. This chain uses TRBV13 with TRBJ1-1; D is unresolved. CDR1 is PRHDT and CDR2 is FYEKMQ in the germline V gene (reference sequence). V lost 5 bases to trimming and J lost 2 bases, with 15 bases between them. The CDR3 runs 15 residues. This CDR3 is CASSLDTEGNTEAFF. The CDR3 DNA sequence: TGTGCCAGCAGCCTAGATACGGAGGGAAACACTGAAGCTTTCTTT.

The J gene is TRBJ1-6, the V gene TRBV27; the D is unclear. CDR3 length: 15 amino acids. V was clipped by 5 bases and J by 5 bases, with 13 bases between them. Germline CDR1 and CDR2: MNHEY and SMNVEV (reference sequence). The DNA for the CDR3 is TGTGCCAGCAGTCTAAGAGGCCCTCATAATTCACCCCTCCACTTT. This gives the protein CASSLRGPHNSPLHF.

The rearrangement links TRBV5-4 to TRBJ2-7, with D maybe TRBD1 (6 bases). Germline V CDR1 and CDR2: SGHNT, YYREEE (reference sequence). The germline V and J ends were trimmed by 0 bases and 2 bases, with 9 bases remaining between them. The CDR3 runs to 14 residues. CDR3 bases: TGTGCCAGCAGCTTGGGACAGGAGACCTACGAGCAGTACTTC. Protein product: CASSLGQETYEQYF.

The chain employs TRBV19 and TRBJ2-1, with a weak D call TRBD1 (5 bases). The CDR3 is 16 amino acids. Trimming took off 6 bases at V and 0 bases at J, with 15 bases between the two ends. Per the germline V gene, CDR1 is LNHDA and CDR2 is SQIVND (reference sequence). CDR3 protein: CASSPGHQFSYNEQFF. The CDR3 DNA sequence: TGTGCCAGTAGCCCCGGACACCAATTCTCCTACAATGAGCAGTTCTTC.

The gene calls are TRBV7-9 and TRBJ1-1, with 10 bases identical to TRBD1. Germline CDR1 is SEHNR and CDR2 is FQNEAQ (reference sequence). V lost 6 bases, J lost 1 base, and 5 bases stayed unmatched. The CDR3 spans 15 residues. The CDR3 is CASRMGQGPNTEAFF. CDR3 in DNA: TGTGCCAGCAGGATGGGACAGGGGCCGAACACTGAAGCTTTCTTT. The full variable domain, its missing parts supplied by reference TRBV7-9 and TRBJ1-1, is DTGVSQNPRHKITKRGQNVTFRCDPISEHNRLYWYRQTLGQGPEFLTYFQNEAQLEKSRLLSDRFSAERPKGSFSTLEIQRTEQGDSAMYLCASRMGQGPNTEAFFGQGTRLTVV.

The J gene is TRBJ1-2, the V gene TRBV18; tentatively, D is TRBD1 (6 bases). The V gene's germline CDR1 is KGHSH and CDR2 LQKENI. V lost 3 bases to trimming and J lost 2 bases, with 13 bases between them. There are 15 residues in the CDR3. As DNA, the CDR3 is TGTGCCAGCTCACCTTCCAGGGGCCTAAACTATGGCTACACCTTC. This gives the protein CASSPSRGLNYGYTF. Supplemented by reference TRBV18 and TRBJ1-2, the full variable domain reads NAGVMQNPRHLVRRRGQEARLRCSPMKGHSHVYWYRQLPEEGLKFMVYLQKENIIDESGMPKERFSAEFPKEGPSILRIQQVVRGDSAAYFCASSPSRGLNYGYTFGSGTRLTVV.

This chain links TRBV11-2 with TRBJ1-1; TRBD1 matches at 9 bases. CDR1 is SGHAT and CDR2 is FQNNGV in the germline V gene. CDR3 length: 13 amino acids. V shed 5 bases and J 3 bases; nucleotides not matched to a gene: 1. Written as DNA, the CDR3 is TGTGCCAGCAGCCGGGACAGGGACACTGAAGCTTTCTTT. Protein sequence: CASSRDRDTEAFF.

The chain is built from TRBV18 and TRBJ2-5, with 7 bases aligning to TRBD1. The CDR3 has 14 residues. Germline V lookup: CDR1 KGHSH, CDR2 LQKENI. V trimming: 3 bases; J trimming: 10 bases; junction bases outside the gene matches: 11. The CDR3 bases are TGTGCCAGCTCACCCGATGGGACAGCCCAGTTCCAGTACTTC. Protein sequence: CASSPDGTAQFQYF. The full variable domain, with the rest looked up from reference TRBV18 and TRBJ2-5, is NAGVMQNPRHLVRRRGQEARLRCSPMKGHSHVYWYRQLPEEGLKFMVYLQKENIIDESGMPKERFSAEFPKEGPSILRIQQVVRGDSAAYFCASSPDGTAQFQYFGPGTRLLVL.

The CDR3 nucleotides read TGTGCCAGCACCCTACAGGGGGCGGGGGGAGGAACTGAAGCTTTCTTT. Protein product: CASTLQGAGGGTEAFF. This chain uses TRBV2 with TRBJ1-1, with 9 bases matching TRBD1. Looked up from germline, CDR1 is SNHLY and CDR2 is FYNNEI. The V gene end was trimmed by 7 bases and the J gene end by 5 bases; junction bases not matched to a gene: 14. The CDR3 extends over 16 amino acids.

V gene TRBV6-5 combines with J gene TRBJ2-5; D might be TRBD1 (6 bases). Germline-derived CDR1 and CDR2 are MNHEY and SVGAGI. Trimming took off 7 bases at V and 1 base at J, with 10 bases between the two ends. This CDR3 region has 13 residues. CDR3 amino acids: CASKGELQETQYF. As DNA, the CDR3 is TGTGCCAGCAAGGGGGAGCTCCAAGAGACCCAGTACTTC.

The chain employs TRBV29-1 and TRBJ2-3; 8 bases line up with TRBD2. CDR1 SQVTM and CDR2 ANQGSEA come from the germline V gene. V shed 3 bases and J 9 bases; nucleotides not matched to a gene: 14. The CDR3 consists of 15 residues. CDR3 protein: CSVEVVAGGVGTQYF. The DNA of the CDR3 is TGCAGCGTTGAGGTCGTGGCGGGAGGCGTGGGGACGCAGTATTTT.

The gene calls are TRBV3-1 (or the pseudogene TRBV3-2) and TRBJ2-3; D gene unclear. CDR3 length: 16 amino acids. CDR1 is LGHDT and CDR2 is YNNKEL in the germline V gene (reference sequence). Trimming removed 6 bases from V and 4 bases from J, with 20 bases in between. CDR3 bases: TGTGCCAGCAGTGACGTGCGACATCCTAAGGCAGATACGCAGTATTTT. Translated, it gives CASSDVRHPKADTQYF.

The rearrangement links TRBV7-9 to TRBJ1-2; D remains ambiguous. The germline V gene encodes CDR1 SEHNR and CDR2 FQNEAQ (reference sequence). V lost 4 bases to trimming and J lost 4 bases, with 16 bases between them. CDR3 length equals 15 residues. CDR3 sequence (DNA): TGTGCCAGCAGCTCGGGGTTCGGGAGAGTCTATGGCTACACCTTC. Amino acids: CASSSGFGRVYGYTF.

The genes are TRBV27 and TRBJ1-5; 12 bases align to TRBD1. Germline V gene sequence: CDR1 MNHEY, CDR2 SMNVEV (reference sequence). Trimming took 4 bases from V and 6 from J; bases not matched to a gene: 7. There are 16 residues in the CDR3. CDR3 coding DNA: TGTGCCAGCAGTTCCGGGACAGGGGGCCGTGGTCAGCCCCAGCATTTT. It yields the protein CASSSGTGGRGQPQHF.

The chain joins TRBV5-6 to TRBJ1-4; perhaps TRBD1 as D (5 bases). Germline V gene data show CDR1 as SGHDT and CDR2 as YYEEEE. CDR3 length: 13 amino acids. V lost 0 bases to trimming and J lost 6 bases, with 6 bases between them. The CDR3 region has the DNA TGTGCCAGCAGCTTGGGCAGGGATGAAAAACTGTTTTTT. Its protein product is CASSLGRDEKLFF.

The chain has TRBV7-2 and TRBJ1-6; no reliable D call. The germline CDR1 and CDR2 sequences are SGHTA and FQGNSA. The CDR3 is made up of 13 amino acids. V gave up 6 bases and J gave up 4 bases, with 7 bases separating them. Here the CDR3 reads CASRESYNSPLHF. For the CDR3, the DNA is TGTGCCAGCAGAGAGTCTTATAATTCACCCCTCCACTTT.

The V and J genes are TRBV3-1 (or the pseudogene TRBV3-2) and TRBJ1-1, with no clear D. Trimming took off 1 base at V and 1 base at J, with 7 bases between the two ends. Germline CDR1 is LGHDT and CDR2 is YNNKEL (reference sequence). The CDR3 consists of 14 residues. This chain's CDR3 is CASSQVVANTEAFF. DNA for the CDR3: TGTGCCAGCAGCCAAGTAGTAGCGAACACTGAAGCTTTCTTT.

The V and J genes are TRBV5-8 and TRBJ1-5; TRBD1 matches 11 bases. Germline V CDR1 and CDR2: SGHTS, YDEGEE. J lost 7 bases, V lost 5 bases, and 11 bases had no gene match. CDR3 length: 16 amino acids. CDR3 coding DNA: TGTGCCAGCAGAAGGAGGGACAGGGGGTTGGGGCAGCCCCAGCATTTT. It yields the protein CASRRRDRGLGQPQHF.

The V call is TRBV10-3, the J call TRBJ2-1, with TRBD1 identical over 11 bases. V shed 9 bases, J shed 9 bases, and the junction held 10 bases outside the gene matches. The CDR3 loop spans 14 amino acids. Looked up from germline, CDR1 is ENHRY and CDR2 is SYGVKD. The CDR3: CAIGQGAGSGEQFF. CDR3 nucleotide sequence: TGTGCCATAGGACAGGGGGCCGGTTCCGGTGAGCAGTTCTTC.

The rearrangement uses TRBV28 and TRBJ2-2, with 8 bases lining up with TRBD1. This CDR3 has 14 residues. With V trimmed by 6 bases and J by 3 bases, 3 bases remained unmatched. Looked up from germline, CDR1 is MDHEN and CDR2 is SYDVKM. The CDR3 nucleotides are TGTGCCAGCAGGACGGGACAGGACACCGGGGAGCTGTTTTTT. It encodes CASRTGQDTGELFF.

This clone came up once. The rearrangement joins TRBV6-5 to TRBJ2-3, with 9 bases lining up with TRBD2. Germline assignment: CDR1 MNHEY and CDR2 SVGAGI. V was clipped by 0 bases and J by 6 bases; unmatched bases: 7. This CDR3 spans 16 amino acids. CDR3 DNA sequence: TGTGCCAGCAGTTACTCGAGCGGGGGGACCGCGGATACGCAGTATTTT. It encodes CASSYSSGGTADTQYF.

The rearrangement joins TRBV5-1 to TRBJ1-3; 8 nucleotides agree with TRBD1. Germline V CDR1 and CDR2: SGHRS, YFSETQ. V dropped 2 bases and J dropped 4; count of bases not matched to a gene: 11. The CDR3 extends over 17 amino acids. CDR3 sequence: CASSLSTGGISGNTIYF. Here the CDR3 DNA reads TGCGCCAGCAGCTTATCAACAGGGGGAATTAGCGGAAACACCATATATTTT. Looking up the rest from reference TRBV5-1 and TRBJ1-3 gives the full variable domain: KAGVTQTPRYLIKTRGQQVTLSCSPISGHRSVSWYQQTPGQGLQFLFEYFSETQRNKGNFPGRFSGRQFSNSRSEMNVSTLELGDSALYLCASSLSTGGISGNTIYFGEGSWLTVV.